This entry lists 27 T cell receptor beta chains sequenced from one sample in a study of blood T cells in healthy people across ages (dated by TCRdb to the mid-2010s). Receptor amplification or capture employed 5' RACE. TCRdb names Illumina HiSeq 2500 as the instrument used. A second PCR of about 7 to 12 cycles was performed with a sample-barcoded 5' primer and a J-beta primer mix. TCRdb reanalyzed the raw reads on its own, using fastp at Q25 for trimming and MiXCR for clone calling, and kept in-frame beta chains. Duplicate CDR3 protein sequences are folded into a single record with the most common DNA and genes. Across this sample there are approximately 1,000,000 distinct CDR3 sequences, with roughly two fifths seen only once. In total, the top ten clones hold about an eighth of the sample. The sample comprised blood. The receptor set was obtained from a man in his late teens or twenties in good health.

The gene calls are TRBV25-1 and TRBJ2-3; D perhaps matches TRBD1 (6 bases). Per the germline V gene, CDR1 is MGHDK and CDR2 is SYGVNS. Trimming shortened V by 10 bases and J by 2 bases, and 16 bases separated the two germline ends. The CDR3 has 14 residues. This CDR3 reads CATHPGTTTDTQYF. The CDR3 nucleotides read TGTGCCACCCACCCCGGGACAACCACAGATACGCAGTATTTT.

The sample holds a few counts of this clonotype. The rearrangement joins TRBV7-2 to TRBJ1-2, with unresolved D. V was clipped by 3 bases and J by 8 bases, with 13 bases between them. The CDR3 has 13 amino acids. Germline V CDR1 and CDR2: SGHTA, FQGNSA. The CDR3 loop is CASSFTPEEGYTF. Written as DNA, the CDR3 is TGTGCCAGCAGCTTTACCCCGGAGGAAGGCTACACCTTC.

This clonotype was detected only a few times. The V call is TRBV7-2, the J call TRBJ2-3; no definite D call. With 1 base removed from V and 10 bases from J, the gap between germline ends came to 12 bases. This CDR3 contains 13 residues. In germline, CDR1 is SGHTA, CDR2 FQGNSA. The CDR3 region is CASSLEAADAQYF. Here the CDR3 DNA reads TGTGCCAGCAGCTTAGAGGCTGCCGATGCGCAGTATTTT. The variable domain in full, completed from reference TRBV7-2 and TRBJ2-3, reads GAGVSQSPSNKVTEKGKDVELRCDPISGHTALYWYRQSLGQGLEFLIYFQGNSAPDKSGLPSDRFSAERTGGSVSTLTIQRTQQEDSAVYLCASSLEAADAQYFGPGTRLTVL.

The rearrangement links TRBV12-3 or TRBV12-4 to TRBJ1-4; the D is unclear. Trimming removed 6 bases from V and 8 bases from J, with 19 bases in between. The CDR3 runs 15 residues. This CDR3 reads CASSQGRTRMEKLFF. The CDR3 nucleotides read TGTGCCAGCAGCCAAGGACGGACCCGGATGGAAAAACTGTTTTTT.

The chain employs TRBV6-2 or TRBV6-3 and TRBJ1-1; D is perhaps TRBD1 (5 bases). This CDR3 has 16 amino acids. Looked up from germline, CDR1 is MNHEY and CDR2 is SVGEGT. The germline V and J ends were trimmed by 5 bases and 1 base, with 17 bases remaining between them. This chain's CDR3 is CASSHTPKTGNTEAFF. CDR3 in DNA: TGTGCCAGCAGTCACACGCCTAAAACAGGGAACACTGAAGCTTTCTTT.

The V and J genes are TRBV7-8 and TRBJ2-1, with a possible D match to TRBD1 (5 bases). Germline V CDR1 and CDR2: SGHVS, FQNEAQ. The ends were cut back, 4 bases at V and 4 bases at J, with 14 bases in the middle. The length of the CDR3 is 15 residues. CDR3 in amino acids: CASSSEVQGYNEQFF. CDR3 coding DNA: TGTGCCAGCAGCTCAGAAGTCCAGGGTTACAATGAGCAGTTCTTC. Combining the CDR3 with reference TRBV7-8 and TRBJ2-1 gives the whole variable domain GAGVSQSPRYKVAKRGQDVALRCDPISGHVSLFWYQQALGQGPEFLTYFQNEAQLDKSGLPSDRFFAERPEGSVSTLKIQRTQQEDSAVYLCASSSEVQGYNEQFFGPGTRLTVL.

The gene calls are TRBV6-6 and TRBJ1-1; 7 positions match TRBD1. In germline, CDR1 is MNHNY, CDR2 SVGAGI (reference sequence). V lost 6 bases, J lost 5 bases, and 15 bases stayed unmatched. This CDR3 comprises 16 residues. The CDR3 region is CASRNQGEGGKTEAFF. CDR3 in DNA: TGTGCCAGCAGGAACCAGGGGGAAGGAGGAAAGACTGAAGCTTTCTTT.

The chain uses TRBV9 and TRBJ1-2; the D gene is possibly TRBD1 (6 bases). V was cut by 2 bases and J by 8 bases, with 22 bases left in between. The CDR3 sequence is 16 residues long. Germline V gives CDR1 SGDLS, CDR2 YYNGEE. The DNA for the CDR3 is TGTGCCAGCAGCGTGGAAAACAGGGCGTTTGCGAGAGGCTACACCTTC. Protein product: CASSVENRAFARGYTF.

The V call is TRBV4-3, the J call TRBJ2-3, with 7 bases fitting TRBD2. V shed 0 bases, J shed 2 bases, and the junction held 5 bases outside the gene matches. The CDR3 is 16 amino acids. Germline CDR1 and CDR2: LGHNA and YSLEER. The CDR3 loop reads CASSQDRAGVTDTQYF. DNA for the CDR3: TGCGCCAGCAGCCAAGATAGGGCGGGGGTCACAGATACGCAGTATTTT.

The V gene is TRBV4-1, the J gene TRBJ2-1; 7 nucleotides match TRBD2. This CDR3 spans 18 amino acids. The junction had 11 bases not matched to a gene; V was cut back by 0 bases and J by 3 bases. Per the germline V gene, CDR1 is MGHRA and CDR2 is YSYEKL. The CDR3: CASSQDRGSGEYYNEQFF. CDR3 DNA: TGCGCCAGCAGCCAAGACCGGGGGAGCGGGGAGTACTACAATGAGCAGTTCTTC.

This clonotype was recorded once. The CDR3 DNA is TGCGCCAGCAGCCAAGACAGGCGGGGACCCCAGCATTTT. It encodes CASSQDRRGPQHF. V usage is TRBV4-3 and J usage is TRBJ1-5, with D unclear. The CDR3 has 13 amino acids. The germline V gene encodes CDR1 LGHNA and CDR2 YSLEER. V lost 0 bases, J lost 10 bases, and 10 bases lay in between.

This clonotype showed up just a few times. CDR3 DNA: TGTGCCCCTGGAGGGGAAGAAAAACTGTTTTTT. It codes for CAPGGEEKLFF. The chain has TRBV10-3 and TRBJ1-4; D may be TRBD1 (5 bases). CDR3 size: 11 residues. CDR1 is ENHRY, CDR2 SYGVKD, per germline. The V end lost 11 bases, the J end lost 8 bases, and 12 bases lay between the germline ends.

This chain connects TRBV12-3 or TRBV12-4 to TRBJ2-1; the D gene is possibly TRBD1 (5 bases). The DNA end is a closer match to TRBJ2-7, so the J assignment may be wrong. This CDR3 has 17 residues. Here the CDR3 reads CASSLGVLTETYNEQYF. CDR3 nucleotides: TGTGCCAGCAGTTTAGGAGTATTGACAGAAACCTACAATGAGCAGTACTTC.

The CDR3 region is CASSALGQVGRSPLHF. DNA of the CDR3: TGTGCCAGCAGTGCCCTTGGACAGGTTGGTCGTTCACCCCTCCACTTT. The chain links TRBV6-1 to TRBJ1-6; 7 nucleotides align to TRBD1. Germline lookup yields CDR1 MNHNS and CDR2 SASEGT. CDR3 length: 16 amino acids. J was trimmed by 9 bases and V by 4 bases; bases with no gene match: 12.

The chain carries TRBV4-1 and TRBJ1-1; unclear D gene. The germline V and J ends were trimmed by 0 bases and 0 bases, with 14 bases remaining between them. CDR3 size: 17 residues. Germline V gives CDR1 MGHRA, CDR2 YSYEKL. The CDR3 DNA reads TGCGCCAGCAGCCAAGAAAGGGCAAGAGGGTTGAACACTGAAGCTTTCTTT. Translation gives CASSQERARGLNTEAFF.

The table lists this clonotype with many counts. The rearrangement uses TRBV29-1 and TRBJ2-3, with 7 bases that match TRBD2. This CDR3 comprises 13 residues. CDR1 and CDR2 (germline): SQVTM, ANQGSEA. V lost 7 bases to trimming and J lost 3 bases; unmatched junction nucleotides: 7. CDR3 coding DNA: TGCAGCGCGAACCAGGGAGGGACAGATACGCAGTATTTT. Amino acid sequence: CSANQGGTDTQYF.

The chain carries TRBV28 and TRBJ2-4, with 8 nucleotides matching TRBD2. The CDR3 has 15 amino acids. V shed 10 bases and J 0 bases; nucleotides not matched to a gene: 8. CDR1 MDHEN and CDR2 SYDVKM come from the germline V gene. CDR3 DNA: TGTGCCACGGGGGGGGCTAGCTTAGCCAAAAACATTCAGTACTTC. Translation gives CATGGASLAKNIQYF.

This sequence joins TRBV27 and TRBJ2-7, with unresolved D. The CDR3 contains 13 residues. Germline V gene lookup returns CDR1 MNHEY and CDR2 SMNVEV (reference sequence). V lost 3 bases, J lost 0 bases, and 6 bases lay in between. The CDR3 region has the DNA TGTGCCAGCAGTTTCAGCCGCTCCTACGAGCAGTACTTC. Translation: CASSFSRSYEQYF.

The rearrangement links TRBV4-1 to TRBJ1-1; a weak D match, TRBD1 (5 bases). This CDR3 is built from 14 residues. Germline loops: CDR1 MGHRA, CDR2 YSYEKL. V was cut by 3 bases and J by 7 bases, with 15 bases left in between. CDR3 amino acids: CASSHSAGGSEAFF. As DNA, the CDR3 is TGCGCCAGCAGCCATTCTGCCGGGGGAAGTGAAGCTTTCTTT.

This CDR3 is CASSPPGRNEKLFF. The CDR3, as DNA: TGTGCCAGCAGTCCACCAGGCAGAAATGAAAAACTGTTTTTT. The chain recombines TRBV28 with TRBJ1-4; D ambiguous. This CDR3 is built from 14 residues. The V end lost 5 bases, the J end lost 5 bases, and 12 bases lay between the germline ends. The germline V gene encodes CDR1 MDHEN and CDR2 SYDVKM.

This clonotype was seen only a few times. The chain links TRBV20-1 to TRBJ1-6; a weak D match, TRBD1 (5 bases). V dropped 5 bases and J dropped 7 bases, with 12 bases sitting between them. The germline V gene encodes CDR1 DFQATT and CDR2 SNEGSKA (reference sequence). The CDR3 totals 13 residues. In nucleotides, the CDR3 is TGCAGTGCTGGGGCGGGGGTGAATTCACCCCTCCACTTT. Protein product: CSAGAGVNSPLHF.

V and J are TRBV28 and TRBJ2-7; TRBD1 agrees at 7 bases. The DNA end lines up better with TRBJ2-5; the J call may be wrong. Germline CDR1 is MDHEN and CDR2 is SYDVKM. The CDR3 totals 14 residues. The CDR3 coding sequence is TGTGCCAGCAGCATCTACGGACAGGAAGAGACCCAGTACTTC. Its protein is CASSIYGQEETQYF.

V is TRBV15 and J is TRBJ1-1; D is unresolved. The CDR3 is 12 amino acids. Germline V gene sequence: CDR1 LNHNV, CDR2 YYDKDF (reference sequence). V lost 6 bases, J lost 3 bases, and 8 bases lay in between. DNA for the CDR3: TGTGCCACCAGTTGGGATGACACTGAAGCTTTCTTT. Translation: CATSWDDTEAFF.

At least ten counts were recorded for this clonotype. This sequence joins TRBV4-1 and TRBJ2-3, with D hard to call. This CDR3 comprises 13 residues. Germline values: CDR1 MGHRA, CDR2 YSYEKL. V lost 1 base to trimming and J lost 6 bases, with 8 bases between them. The chain's CDR3 is CASSQVIRDTQYF. Written as DNA, the CDR3 is TGCGCCAGCAGCCAAGTAATCAGGGATACGCAGTATTTT.

This chain connects TRBV6-5 to TRBJ2-7, with a weak D call TRBD2 (5 bases). The CDR3 spans 15 residues. Germline V gene lookup returns CDR1 MNHEY and CDR2 SVGAGI. V shed 6 bases and J shed 3 bases, with 18 bases lying between them. This CDR3 is CASRVTQGGSYEQYF. The CDR3 DNA reads TGTGCCAGCAGGGTCACTCAAGGTGGGAGCTACGAGCAGTACTTC.

The genes are TRBV20-1 and TRBJ1-2; D is unresolved. The CDR3 covers 14 residues. V lost 6 bases, J lost 0 bases, and 14 bases lay in between. CDR1 and CDR2 from the germline V gene are DFQATT and SNEGSKA (reference sequence). The CDR3 loop is CSAPVRLPNYGYTF. The CDR3 nucleotides are TGCAGTGCCCCCGTCAGACTACCTAACTATGGCTACACCTTC.

V usage is TRBV7-2 and J usage is TRBJ1-1, with D possibly TRBD1 on 5 matching bases. The CDR3 spans 14 residues. V was pared by 5 bases and J by 11 bases, with 21 bases between. Germline V gives CDR1 SGHTA, CDR2 FQGNSA. The CDR3 DNA reads as TGTGCCAGCAGCCCCGGCTATGGGGGTTCGGGGGCTTTCTTT. Translation gives CASSPGYGGSGAFF.